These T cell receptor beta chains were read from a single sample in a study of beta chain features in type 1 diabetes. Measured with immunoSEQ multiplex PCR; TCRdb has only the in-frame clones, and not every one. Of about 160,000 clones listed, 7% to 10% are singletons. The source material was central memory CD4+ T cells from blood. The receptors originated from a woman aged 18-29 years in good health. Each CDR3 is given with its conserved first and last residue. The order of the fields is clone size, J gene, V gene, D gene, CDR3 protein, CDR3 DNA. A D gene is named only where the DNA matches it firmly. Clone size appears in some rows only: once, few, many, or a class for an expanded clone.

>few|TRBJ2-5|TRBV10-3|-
CAISDGTTQETQYF
TGTGCCATCAGTGATGGGACAACCCAAGAGACCCAGTACTTC
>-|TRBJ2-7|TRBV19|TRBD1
CASSLQGAREDEQYF
TGTGCCAGTAGTCTGCAGGGGGCGCGGGAAGACGAGCAGTACTTC
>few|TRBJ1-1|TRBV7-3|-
CASSLTVLTEAFF
TGTGCCAGCAGCTTAACCGTTCTCACTGAAGCTTTCTTT
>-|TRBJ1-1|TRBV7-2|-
CASSSPTSQRWRDTEAFF
TGTGCCAGCAGCTCCCCCACCTCACAAAGGTGGCGGGACACTGAAGCTTTCTTT
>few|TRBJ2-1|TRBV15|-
CATRSGWNEQFF
TGTGCCACCAGAAGCGGGTGGAATGAGCAGTTCTTC
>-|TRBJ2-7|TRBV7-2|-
CASSSKTGRYEQYF
TGTGCCAGCAGCTCCAAGACAGGTCGGTACGAGCAGTACTTC
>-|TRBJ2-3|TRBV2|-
CASSRVSFADTQYF
TGTGCCAGCAGTCGAGTTAGTTTTGCAGATACGCAGTATTTT
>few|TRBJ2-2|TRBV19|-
CASSPLALYTGELFF
TGTGCCAGTAGTCCCCTAGCTCTTTACACCGGGGAGCTGTTTTTT
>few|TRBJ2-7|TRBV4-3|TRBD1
CASSRDRGPYEQYF
TGCGCCAGCAGCCGGGACAGGGGGCCCTACGAGCAGTACTTC
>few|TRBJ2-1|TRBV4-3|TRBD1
CASSQDSGTGNEQFF
TGCGCCAGCAGCCAAGATTCGGGGACAGGCAATGAGCAGTTCTTC
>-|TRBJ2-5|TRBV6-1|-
CASRDSDNLQETQYF
TGTGCCAGCCGCGATTCGGACAACCTCCAAGAGACCCAGTACTTC
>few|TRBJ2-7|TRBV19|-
CATGGLDSYEQYF
TGTGCCACTGGTGGGCTTGACTCCTACGAGCAGTACTTC
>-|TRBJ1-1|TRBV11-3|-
CASRPGRGTEAFF
TGTGCCAGCAGGCCTGGAAGGGGCACTGAAGCTTTCTTT
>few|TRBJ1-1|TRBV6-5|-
CASNSPGDTAGGAFF
TGTGCCAGCAACTCGCCCGGGGACACAGCGGGAGGAGCTTTCTTT
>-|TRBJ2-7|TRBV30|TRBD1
CACQGQSYEQYF
TGTGCCTGCCAGGGACAGTCCTACGAGCAGTACTTC
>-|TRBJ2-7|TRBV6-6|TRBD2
CASSYPMNGGAYEQYF
TGTGCCAGCAGTTACCCCATGAACGGGGGGGCCTACGAGCAGTACTTC
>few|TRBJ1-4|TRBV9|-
CASSVQAASNEKLFF
TGTGCCAGCAGCGTACAGGCAGCCTCTAATGAAAAACTGTTTTTT
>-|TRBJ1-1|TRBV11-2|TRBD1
CASSLSGQAEAFF
TGTGCCAGCAGCTTATCAGGACAGGCCGAGGCTTTCTTT
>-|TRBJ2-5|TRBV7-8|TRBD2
CASSLAAGRGETQYF
TGTGCCAGCAGCTTAGCGGCAGGGCGGGGGGAGACCCAGTACTTC
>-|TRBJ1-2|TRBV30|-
CVIGGNYGYTF
TGTGTGATCGGGGGAAACTATGGCTACACCTTC
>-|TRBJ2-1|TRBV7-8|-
CASSLDGTYNEQFF
TGTGCCAGCAGCTTAGATGGTACATACAATGAGCAGTTCTTC
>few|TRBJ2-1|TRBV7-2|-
CASQKRQNSYNEQFF
TGTGCCAGCCAAAAACGACAGAACTCCTACAATGAGCAGTTCTTC
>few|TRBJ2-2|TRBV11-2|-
CASTEGNANTGELFF
TGTGCCAGCACCGAGGGCAACGCGAACACCGGGGAGCTGTTTTTT
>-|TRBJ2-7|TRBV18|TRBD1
CASSLGRGQNSYEQYF
TGTGCCAGCTCACTGGGCAGGGGACAGAACTCCTACGAGCAGTACTTC
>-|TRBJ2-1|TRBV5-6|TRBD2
CASSFLREGLRYNEQFF
TGTGCCAGCAGCTTTCTGCGGGAGGGCCTCAGGTACAATGAGCAGTTCTTC
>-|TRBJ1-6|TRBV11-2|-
CASSPGGKNSPLHF
TGTGCCAGCAGCCCCGGAGGGAAAAATTCACCCCTCCACTTT
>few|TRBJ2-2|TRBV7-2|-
CASSLVSTGELFF
TGTGCCAGCAGCTTAGTTAGCACCGGGGAGCTGTTTTTT
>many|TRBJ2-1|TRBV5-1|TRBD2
CASSFGSGRVNEQFF
TGCGCCAGCTCCTTTGGGAGCGGGAGAGTGAATGAGCAGTTCTTC
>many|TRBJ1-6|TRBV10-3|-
CAISSERNSPLHF
TGTGCCATCAGTTCAGAACGCAATTCACCCCTCCACTTT
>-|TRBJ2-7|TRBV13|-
CASSKKGNRAEPYEQYF
TGTGCCAGCAGCAAAAAAGGGAACAGGGCCGAACCCTACGAGCAGTACTTC
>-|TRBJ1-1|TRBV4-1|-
CASSQVEGTEAFF
TGCGCCAGCAGCCAAGTGGAGGGGACTGAAGCTTTCTTT
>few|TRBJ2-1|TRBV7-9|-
CASSLSETNQFF
TGTGCCAGCAGCTTATCCGAGACTAATCAGTTCTTC
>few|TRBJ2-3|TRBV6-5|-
CASSFISGSTDTQYF
TGTGCCAGCAGTTTCATAAGCGGGAGCACAGATACGCAGTATTTT
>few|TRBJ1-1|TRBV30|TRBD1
CAWSEGARGTEAFF
TGTGCCTGGAGTGAGGGGGCTAGGGGCACTGAAGCTTTCTTT
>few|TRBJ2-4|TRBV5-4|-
CASSPASRGKNIQYF
TGTGCCAGCAGCCCGGCAAGTCGCGGAAAAAACATTCAGTACTTC
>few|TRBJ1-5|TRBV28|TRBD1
CASSFLTGGQPQHF
TGTGCCAGCAGTTTCTTGACAGGGGGTCAGCCCCAGCATTTT
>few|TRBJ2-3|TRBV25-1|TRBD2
CASSAPWASGTTDTQYF
TGTGCCAGCAGTGCCCCCTGGGCTAGCGGGACCACAGATACGCAGTATTTT
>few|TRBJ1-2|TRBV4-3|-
CASSQGVRNPNYGYTF
TGCGCCAGCAGCCAAGGGGTCAGGAACCCTAACTATGGCTACACCTTC
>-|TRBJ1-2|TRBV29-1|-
CSVEDRSGNGYTF
TGCAGCGTTGAAGATCGGTCAGGGAATGGCTACACCTTC
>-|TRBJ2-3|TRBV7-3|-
CASSLSAGTTDTQYF
TGTGCCAGCAGCTTATCTGCAGGGACAACAGATACGCAGTATTTT
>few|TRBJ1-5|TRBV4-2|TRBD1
CASSQDPQGGQPQHF
TGTGCCAGCAGCCAAGATCCACAGGGGGGACAGCCCCAGCATTTT
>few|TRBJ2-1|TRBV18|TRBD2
CASSSGTRIQFF
TGTGCCAGCTCATCCGGGACTAGGATTCAGTTCTTC
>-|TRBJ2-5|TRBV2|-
CASSVLTGETQYF
TGTGCCAGCAGTGTACTTACCGGGGAGACCCAGTACTTC
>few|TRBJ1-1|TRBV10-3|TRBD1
CAINRQGKNTEAFF
TGTGCCATCAACCGACAGGGGAAAAACACTGAAGCTTTCTTT
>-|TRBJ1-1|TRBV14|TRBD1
CASSQYRGTEAFF
TGTGCCAGCAGCCAATACAGGGGCACTGAAGCTTTCTTT
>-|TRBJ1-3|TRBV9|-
CASSVGQGPFDTIYF
TGTGCCAGCAGCGTAGGTCAGGGGCCTTTTGACACCATATATTTT
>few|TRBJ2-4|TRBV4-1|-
CASSIPTVLHIQYF
TGCGCCAGCTCCATTCCTACGGTACTACACATTCAGTACTTC
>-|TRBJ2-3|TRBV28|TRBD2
CASSLGSSGDTDTQYF
TGTGCCAGCAGTTTAGGGTCTAGCGGGGACACAGATACGCAGTATTTT
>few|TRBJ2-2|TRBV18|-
CASSPRTNTGELFF
TGTGCCAGCTCACCACGGACAAACACCGGGGAGCTGTTTTTT
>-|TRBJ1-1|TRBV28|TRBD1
CASSSPGQGIPEAFF
TGTGCCAGCAGTTCCCCGGGACAGGGGATCCCTGAAGCTTTCTTT
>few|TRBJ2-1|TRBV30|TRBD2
CAWRGLAYNEQFF
TGTGCCTGGAGGGGACTAGCCTACAATGAGCAGTTCTTC
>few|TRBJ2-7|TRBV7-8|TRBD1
CASSVTGPGTGAEQYF
TGTGCCAGCAGCGTAACGGGCCCCGGGACAGGGGCCGAGCAGTACTTC
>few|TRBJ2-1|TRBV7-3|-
CASGQYNEQFF
TGTGCCAGCGGGCAGTACAATGAGCAGTTCTTC
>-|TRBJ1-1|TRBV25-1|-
CASSRGGDENSEAFF
TGTGCCAGCAGCCGCGGGGGAGACGAAAACTCTGAAGCTTTCTTT
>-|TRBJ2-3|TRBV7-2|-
CASSTRTRGSRDTQYF
TGTGCCAGCAGCACGCGGACCAGGGGATCGAGAGATACGCAGTATTTT
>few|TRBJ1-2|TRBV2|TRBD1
CVSGQVDGYTF
TGTGTTTCGGGACAGGTCGATGGCTACACCTTC
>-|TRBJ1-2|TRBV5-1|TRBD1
CASSLRQGLDGYTF
TGCGCCAGCAGCTTGAGACAGGGCTTGGATGGCTACACCTTC
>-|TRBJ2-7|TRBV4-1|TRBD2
CASSQESGASGINARYEQYF
TGCGCCAGCAGCCAAGAATCTGGGGCTAGCGGGATCAATGCAAGGTACGAGCAGTACTTC
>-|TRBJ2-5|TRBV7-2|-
CASSRGQPFQETQYF
TGTGCCAGCAGCAGAGGACAGCCGTTCCAGGAGACCCAGTACTTC